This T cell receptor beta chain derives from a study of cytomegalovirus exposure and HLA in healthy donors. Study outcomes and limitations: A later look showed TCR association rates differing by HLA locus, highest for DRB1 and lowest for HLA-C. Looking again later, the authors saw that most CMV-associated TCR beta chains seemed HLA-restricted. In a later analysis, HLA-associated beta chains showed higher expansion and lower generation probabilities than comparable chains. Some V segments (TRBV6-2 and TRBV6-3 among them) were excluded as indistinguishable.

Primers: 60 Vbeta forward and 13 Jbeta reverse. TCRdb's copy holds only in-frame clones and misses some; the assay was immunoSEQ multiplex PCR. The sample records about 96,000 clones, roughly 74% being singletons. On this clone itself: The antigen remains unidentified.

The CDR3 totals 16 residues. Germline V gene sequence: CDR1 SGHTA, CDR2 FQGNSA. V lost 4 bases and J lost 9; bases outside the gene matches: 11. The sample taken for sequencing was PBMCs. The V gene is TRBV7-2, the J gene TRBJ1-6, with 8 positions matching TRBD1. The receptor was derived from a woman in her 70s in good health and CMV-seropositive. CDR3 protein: CASSSQIRTGSSPLHF. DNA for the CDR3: TGTGCCAGCAGCTCCCAGATTCGGACAGGGAGTTCACCCCTCCACTTT.